This T cell receptor (beta chain) was identified in a study of beta chain features in type 1 diabetes. Study at large: Roughly 98 million sorted cells were examined across all samples. Broader study findings: In these data, an HLA type influence on TCRB rearrangement remained unresolved. Type 1 diabetes patients had TCRB CDR3s that were shorter (moderately but significantly so) in all four CD4+ subsets.

V lost 4 bases and J 4 bases, leaving 5 bases between the germline ends. The CDR3 is 12 amino acids. Germline V gene sequence: CDR1 SNHLY, CDR2 FYNNEI. Remarks on this clone: Antigen specificity is unknown.

The entirety of the isolated RNA underwent reverse transcription, so expressed TCRB transcripts were sequenced. This table comes from immunoSEQ multiplex PCR, and its TCRdb copy is limited to in-frame clones, with some not included. The sample contains some 660,000 clones, around 15% of which appear only once. CD45RO/CCR7/CD25/CD127/CD95/CD27 staining was used to isolate CD4+ naive, central memory, regulatory and stem cell-like memory cells by sorting. Material: naive CD4+ T cells from blood. The chain links TRBV2 to TRBJ1-5, with unresolved D. The receptor was isolated from a man between 18 and 29 years old with type 1 diabetes. This chain's CDR3 is CASSGRNQPQHF. The CDR3 coding sequence is TGTGCCAGCAGTGGCCGGAATCAGCCCCAGCATTTT.